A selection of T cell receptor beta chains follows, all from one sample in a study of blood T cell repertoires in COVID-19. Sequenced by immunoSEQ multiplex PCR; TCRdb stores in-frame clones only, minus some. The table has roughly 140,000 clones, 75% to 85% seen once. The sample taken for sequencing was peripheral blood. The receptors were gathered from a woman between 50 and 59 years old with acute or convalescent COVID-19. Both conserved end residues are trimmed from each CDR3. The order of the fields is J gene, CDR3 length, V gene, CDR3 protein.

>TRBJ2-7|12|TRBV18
ASRQGSVDYEQY
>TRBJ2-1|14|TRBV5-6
ASSRGGLATYNEQF
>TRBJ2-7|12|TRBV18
ASSPLTGGYEQY
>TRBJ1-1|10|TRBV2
ARYRGQTEAF
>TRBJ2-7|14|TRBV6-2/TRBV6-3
ASSYARDRGVHEQY
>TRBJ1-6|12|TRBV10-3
ASAAGSDNSPLH
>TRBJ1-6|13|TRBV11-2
ASSPRTGVCSPLH
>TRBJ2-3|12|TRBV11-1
ASSLVRITDTQY
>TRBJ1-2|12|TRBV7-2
ASAKDAGVYGYT
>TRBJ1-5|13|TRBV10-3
AISESLGGNQPQH
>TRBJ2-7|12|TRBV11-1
ASTGLANSYEQY
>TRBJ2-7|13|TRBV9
ASSVETGVGYEQY
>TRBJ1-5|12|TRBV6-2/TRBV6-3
ASSSYRENQPQH
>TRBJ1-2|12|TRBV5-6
ASSRDRGRYGYT
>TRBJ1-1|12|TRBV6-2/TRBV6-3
ASIPTGANTEAF
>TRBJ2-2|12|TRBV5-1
ASSFLTGSGELF
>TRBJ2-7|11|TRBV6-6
ASRDFAPNEQY
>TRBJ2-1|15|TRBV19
ASSIESSRYSYNEQF
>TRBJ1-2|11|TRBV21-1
ASRVRANYGYT
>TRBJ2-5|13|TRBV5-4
ASSWSGTGGETQY
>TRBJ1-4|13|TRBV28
ASSSYRAIWEKLF
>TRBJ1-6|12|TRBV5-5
ASSAGQLATPLH
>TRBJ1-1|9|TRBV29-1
SGQGNTEAF
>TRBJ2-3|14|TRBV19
ASSRLGQGFTDTQY